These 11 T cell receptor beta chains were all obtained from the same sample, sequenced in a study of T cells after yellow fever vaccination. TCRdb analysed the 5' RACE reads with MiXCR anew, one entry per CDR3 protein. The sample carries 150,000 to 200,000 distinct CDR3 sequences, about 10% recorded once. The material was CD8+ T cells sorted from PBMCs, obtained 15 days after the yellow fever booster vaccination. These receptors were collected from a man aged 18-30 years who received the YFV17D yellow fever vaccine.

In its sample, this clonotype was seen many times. This CDR3 is CASSPTSGDFNEQFF. Here the CDR3 DNA reads TGTGCCAGTAGTCCGACTAGCGGGGACTTCAATGAGCAGTTCTTC. The chain combines TRBV19 with TRBJ2-1, with 11 bases lining up with TRBD2. Trimming removed 5 bases from V and 6 bases from J; junction bases left unmatched: 6. This CDR3 spans 15 amino acids. Germline CDR1 LNHDA, CDR2 SQIVND (reference sequence).

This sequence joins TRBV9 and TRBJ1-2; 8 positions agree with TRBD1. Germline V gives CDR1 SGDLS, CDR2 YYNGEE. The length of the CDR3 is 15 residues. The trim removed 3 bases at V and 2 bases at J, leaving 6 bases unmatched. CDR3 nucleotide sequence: TGTGCCAGCAGCGCAGGACAGGGCTCCAACTATGGCTACACCTTC. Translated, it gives CASSAGQGSNYGYTF.

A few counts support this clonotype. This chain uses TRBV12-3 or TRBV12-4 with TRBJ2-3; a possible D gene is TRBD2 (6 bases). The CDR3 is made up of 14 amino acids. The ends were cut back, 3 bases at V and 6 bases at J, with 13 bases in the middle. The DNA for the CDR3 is TGTGCCAGCAGTTTGGGCGGGACGCAGGATACGCAGTATTTT. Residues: CASSLGGTQDTQYF.

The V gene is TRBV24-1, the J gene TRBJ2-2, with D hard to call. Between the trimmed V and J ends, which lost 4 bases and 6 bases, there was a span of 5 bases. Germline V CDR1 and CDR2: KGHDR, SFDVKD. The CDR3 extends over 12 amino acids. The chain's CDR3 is CATSETPGELFF. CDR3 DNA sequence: TGTGCCACCAGTGAGACTCCCGGGGAGCTGTTTTTT.

CDR3 region: CASSLGQARARELFF. The CDR3, as DNA: TGTGCCAGCAGTTTAGGACAGGCCCGGGCGAGGGAGCTGTTTTTT. The V gene is TRBV27, the J gene TRBJ2-2; 7 nucleotides match TRBD1. CDR1 is MNHEY and CDR2 is SMNVEV in the germline V gene (reference sequence). J gave up 9 bases and V 2 bases, and 9 bases lay outside the gene matches. The CDR3 consists of 15 residues.

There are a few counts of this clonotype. CDR3 amino acids: CASRRQGSGYTF. The CDR3 DNA reads TGTGCCAGCAGAAGACAGGGCTCTGGCTACACCTTC. The chain is built from TRBV27 and TRBJ1-2; 7 bases are a match to TRBD1. The V and J ends lost 6 bases and 7 bases, in that order; junction bases with no gene match: 5. The CDR3 is made up of 12 amino acids. The germline V gene encodes CDR1 MNHEY and CDR2 SMNVEV (reference sequence).

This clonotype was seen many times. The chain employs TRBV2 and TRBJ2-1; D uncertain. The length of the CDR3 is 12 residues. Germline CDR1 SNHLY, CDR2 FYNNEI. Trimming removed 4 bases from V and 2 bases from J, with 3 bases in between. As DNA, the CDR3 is TGTGCCAGCAGTGGACCCTACAATGAGCAGTTCTTC. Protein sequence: CASSGPYNEQFF.

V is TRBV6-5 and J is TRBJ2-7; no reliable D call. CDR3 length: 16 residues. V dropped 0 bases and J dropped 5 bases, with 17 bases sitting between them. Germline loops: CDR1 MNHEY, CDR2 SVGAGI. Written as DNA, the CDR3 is TGTGCCAGCAGTTACTCCGAAATGGCCCGCCCCAACGAGCAGTACTTC. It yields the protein CASSYSEMARPNEQYF.

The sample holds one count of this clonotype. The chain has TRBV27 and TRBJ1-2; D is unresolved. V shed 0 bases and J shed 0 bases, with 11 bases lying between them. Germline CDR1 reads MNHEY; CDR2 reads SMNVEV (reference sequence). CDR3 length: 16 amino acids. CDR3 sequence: CASSLSGWGANYGYTF. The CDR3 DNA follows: TGTGCCAGCAGTTTATCGGGCTGGGGAGCTAACTATGGCTACACCTTC.

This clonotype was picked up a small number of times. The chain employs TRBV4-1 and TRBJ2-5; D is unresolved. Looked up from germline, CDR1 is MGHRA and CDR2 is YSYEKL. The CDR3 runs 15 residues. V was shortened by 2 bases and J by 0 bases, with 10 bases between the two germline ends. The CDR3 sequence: CASSQTTPDQETQYF. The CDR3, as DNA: TGCGCCAGCAGCCAAACCACTCCGGACCAAGAGACCCAGTACTTC.

For the CDR3, the DNA is TGTGCCAGCAGCGTAGAAGCGGCGACCTCCTACGAGCAGTACTTC. As protein: CASSVEAATSYEQYF. V and J are TRBV9 and TRBJ2-7; weak D call: TRBD2 (5 bases). The CDR3 length is 15 residues. Germline values: CDR1 SGDLS, CDR2 YYNGEE. V lost 0 bases and J lost 0, with 10 bases in between. Using reference TRBV9 and TRBJ2-7 for the parts outside the CDR3, the full variable domain is DSGVTQTPKHLITATGQRVTLRCSPRSGDLSVYWYQQSLDQGLQFLIQYYNGEERAKGNILERFSAQQFPDLHSELNLSSLELGDSALYFCASSVEAATSYEQYFGPGTRLTVT.